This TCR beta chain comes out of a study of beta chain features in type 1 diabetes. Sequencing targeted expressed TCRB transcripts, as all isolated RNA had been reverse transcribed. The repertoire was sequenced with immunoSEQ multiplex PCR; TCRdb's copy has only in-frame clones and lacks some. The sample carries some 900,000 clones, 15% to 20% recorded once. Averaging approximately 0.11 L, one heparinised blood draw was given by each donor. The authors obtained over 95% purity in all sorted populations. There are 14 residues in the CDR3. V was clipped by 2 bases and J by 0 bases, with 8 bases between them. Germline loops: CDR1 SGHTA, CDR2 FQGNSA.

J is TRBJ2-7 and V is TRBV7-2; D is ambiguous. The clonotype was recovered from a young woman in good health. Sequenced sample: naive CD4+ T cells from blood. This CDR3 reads CASSLQQTSYEQYF. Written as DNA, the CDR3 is TGTGCCAGCAGCTTACAACAGACCTCCTACGAGCAGTACTTC.